What follows is one T cell receptor beta chain and its context. Its antigen remains unidentified. V was pared by 8 bases and J by 5 bases, with 16 bases between. The germline V gene has CDR1 MDHEN and CDR2 SYDVKM. There are 13 residues in the CDR3. The entry originates in a study of tumor-infiltrating lymphocytes in localized non-small cell lung cancer. Study background: From each patient, both tumor and uninvolved lung, non-adjacent to tumor, were sampled.

Overall study findings and caveats: No T-cell fraction difference was seen between IM1 and IM2 tumors.

Method: immunoSEQ multiplex PCR; TCRdb's copy keeps in-frame clones and lacks some. The data contain 5,500 to 7,500 clones, 71% of them singletons. The specimen sequenced was uninvolved lung tissue not adjacent to the tumor. The V gene is TRBV28, the J gene TRBJ2-7; D tentatively fits TRBD1 or TRBD2 (5 bases each). The clonotype was recovered from a human donor with non-small cell lung cancer. The CDR3 region has the DNA TGTGCCAGCGCACCGGGACGGCAGGACGAGCAGTACTTC. This gives the protein CASAPGRQDEQYF.